The next 27 T cell receptor beta chains were all read from a single sample in a study of CD8+CD57+ T cells in acquired aplastic anemia. According to the study, genomic DNA was the template for TCR beta VDJ and CDR3 profiling. TCRdb analysed the reads with MiXCR anew, one entry per CDR3 protein. The sample consists of some 70,000 distinct CDR3 sequences, under 65% of them appearing once. Sample: sorted CD4+, CD8+, or CD8+CD57+ T cells (not recorded which) from PBMCs. The receptors originated from a human donor in good health, serving as a control.

At least ten counts were recorded for this clonotype. The V gene is TRBV5-1, the J gene TRBJ2-2, with 10 bases identical to TRBD2. Germline CDR1 and CDR2: SGHRS and YFSETQ. V was clipped by 4 bases and J by 5 bases; unmatched bases: 5. The CDR3 runs 15 residues. This chain's CDR3 is CASSPAGGPTGELFF. The CDR3, as DNA: TGCGCCAGCAGCCCAGCGGGAGGGCCGACCGGGGAGCTGTTTTTT.

This clonotype showed up many times. The V and J genes are TRBV14 and TRBJ2-3, with TRBD2 matching over 8 bases. The CDR3 extends over 21 amino acids. The germline gives CDR1 SGHDN, CDR2 FVKESK. The V segment lost 0 bases and the J segment 1 base; nucleotides outside the gene matches: 18. For the CDR3, the DNA is TGTGCCAGCAGCCAAGATCTCACTCGGGAGCGGGGGTACCCACGCACAGATACGCAGTATTTT. It translates to CASSQDLTRERGYPRTDTQYF.

This clonotype turned up a few times. The chain combines TRBV24-1 with TRBJ2-5, with TRBD2 matching over 7 bases. The V and J ends lost 3 bases and 4 bases, in that order; junction bases with no gene match: 10. The CDR3 is 16 residues long. Germline V gene data show CDR1 as KGHDR and CDR2 as SFDVKD. CDR3 in DNA: TGTGCCACCAGTGATGCGGGGGAATCGCCTAGAGAGACCCAGTACTTC. Its protein product is CATSDAGESPRETQYF.

This chain links TRBV15 with TRBJ1-1, with no clear D. The CDR3 is 15 residues long. Germline values: CDR1 LNHNV, CDR2 YYDKDF (reference sequence). Between the trimmed V and J ends, which lost 3 bases and 7 bases, there was a span of 18 bases. The CDR3 sequence is CATSSKMTPGREAFF. The CDR3, as DNA: TGTGCCACCAGCAGCAAAATGACACCGGGCCGTGAAGCTTTCTTT.

In DNA form, the CDR3 reads TGTGCCACCAGCAAAACCCGGGGTGGCTACGAGCAGTACTTC. Its protein product is CATSKTRGGYEQYF. V and J are TRBV15 and TRBJ2-7, with D possibly TRBD2 on 5 matching bases. This CDR3 spans 14 amino acids. Trimming removed 4 bases from V and 3 bases from J, with 13 bases in between. The germline V gene encodes CDR1 LNHNV and CDR2 YYDKDF (reference sequence).

This chain uses TRBV7-6 with TRBJ1-5, with D unresolved. The CDR3 totals 13 residues. Trimming removed 5 bases from V and 9 bases from J, with 14 bases in between. Looked up from germline, CDR1 is SGHVS and CDR2 is FNYEAQ. The CDR3 loop is CASSLDAGSPQHF. The CDR3 DNA is TGTGCCAGCAGCCTGGACGCCGGTTCGCCCCAGCATTTT.

This chain joins TRBV19 and TRBJ1-5, with a tentative D call TRBD1 (5 bases). CDR3 length equals 13 residues. Germline V gene sequence: CDR1 LNHDA, CDR2 SQIVND (reference sequence). Trimming stripped 8 bases from V and 6 bases from J, with 14 bases between. The CDR3 DNA sequence: TGTGCCAGTTCGCGGGGGGACGGTCAGCCCCAGCATTTT. This sequence encodes CASSRGDGQPQHF.

This clonotype is labeled as medium-sized. The V call is TRBV7-9, the J call TRBJ1-2; D is undetermined. The V end was cut by 8 bases, the J end by 2 bases, with 12 bases between. This CDR3 region has 13 residues. Germline V gene sequence: CDR1 SEHNR, CDR2 FQNEAQ (reference sequence). The CDR3 bases are TGTGCCAGCCTTCCCGGGGAGAACTATGGCTACACCTTC. Protein: CASLPGENYGYTF.

The chain has TRBV6-5 and TRBJ2-7, with 12 bases fitting TRBD2. Germline CDR1 MNHEY, CDR2 SVGAGI. This CDR3 region has 15 residues. Trimming took 4 bases from V and 2 from J; bases not matched to a gene: 3. CDR3 sequence: CASSSRTSGTYEQYF. Here the CDR3 DNA reads TGTGCCAGCAGTTCTCGGACTAGCGGGACCTACGAGCAGTACTTC.

This clonotype was counted ten times or more. The J gene is TRBJ1-6, the V gene TRBV6-5, with D possibly matching TRBD1 (6 bases). This CDR3 is built from 15 residues. The V end lost 1 base, the J end lost 9 bases, and 13 bases lay between the germline ends. CDR1 and CDR2 from the germline V gene are MNHEY and SVGAGI. CDR3 DNA: TGTGCCAGCAGTTACTTACAGGGAGGCGGTTCACCCCTCCACTTT. This codes for CASSYLQGGGSPLHF.

This clonotype appeared many times. This chain uses TRBV30 with TRBJ1-2; 10 bases line up with TRBD1. Trimming removed 3 bases from V and 8 bases from J; junction bases left unmatched: 12. The CDR3 is 15 amino acids. Germline lookup yields CDR1 GTSNPN and CDR2 SVGIG (reference sequence). As DNA, the CDR3 is TGTGCCTGGAGGGGTTCCGGGACAGGGGTGCCCGGCTACACCTTC. Translating it yields CAWRGSGTGVPGYTF.

This chain uses TRBV25-1 with TRBJ1-2; TRBD1 is a possible D gene (5 bases). V was cut by 2 bases and J by 4 bases, with 14 bases left in between. Germline V gene sequence: CDR1 MGHDK, CDR2 SYGVNS. There are 15 residues in the CDR3. CDR3 in DNA: TGTGCCAGCAGTGAAGTAGGAGGGGTCAGCTATGGCTACACCTTC. It specifies CASSEVGGVSYGYTF.

The chain has TRBV12-5 and TRBJ1-4, with D perhaps TRBD1 (5 bases). The V end lost 1 base, the J end lost 7 bases, and 13 bases lay between the germline ends. Per the germline V gene, CDR1 is LGHNT and CDR2 is FRNRAP. The CDR3 spans 15 residues. The CDR3: CASGLGGVIFEKLFF. The CDR3 region has the DNA TGTGCTAGTGGTTTGGGAGGGGTTATCTTTGAAAAACTGTTTTTT.

The count of this clonotype is one. At one boundary the junction diverges from the germline segment, which might be a read error. The V and J genes are TRBV19 and TRBJ1-1; D is unclear. Germline V gene data show CDR1 as LNHDA and CDR2 as SQIVND (reference sequence). CDR3 length equals 15 residues. The CDR3 DNA follows: TGTGCCCGTAGTATAGTCCCGGACCGGAACACTGAAGCTTTCTTT. Protein: CARSIVPDRNTEAFF.

This clonotype has a count of ten or more. This chain joins TRBV12-3 or TRBV12-4 and TRBJ2-2; D gene unclear. This CDR3 has 14 amino acids. V was clipped by 5 bases and J by 1 base, with 8 bases between them. The CDR3 reads CASSEIKNTGELFF. CDR3 coding DNA: TGTGCCAGCAGTGAAATTAAGAACACCGGGGAGCTGTTTTTT.

The CDR3 is CAISDRLDLGYGYTF. Written as DNA, the CDR3 is TGTGCCATCAGTGATCGTCTGGACCTCGGCTATGGCTACACCTTC. This chain joins TRBV10-3 and TRBJ1-2, with D hard to call. The V end was cut by 3 bases, the J end by 4 bases, with 15 bases between. Germline V gives CDR1 ENHRY, CDR2 SYGVKD. The CDR3 totals 15 residues.

This chain connects TRBV19 to TRBJ1-1; D gene ambiguous. The CDR3 spans 15 residues. Germline CDR1 reads LNHDA; CDR2 reads SQIVND (reference sequence). V was clipped by 5 bases and J by 2 bases, with 15 bases between them. As DNA, the CDR3 is TGTGCCAGTAGTGGGCTTCGCCAAGTAAACACTGAAGCTTTCTTT. It yields the protein CASSGLRQVNTEAFF.

For this clonotype: At one end, the junction sequence differs from germline, possibly due to a read error. This chain joins TRBV19 and TRBJ2-6, with D perhaps matching TRBD2 (6 bases). CDR1 is LNHDA and CDR2 is SQIVND in the germline V gene (reference sequence). The CDR3 consists of 16 residues. CDR3 sequence (DNA): TGTACCAGTAGTATGAATGGGGCGGGAGGGGCCAACGTCCTGACTTTC. This encodes CTSSMNGAGGANVLTF.

This sequence joins TRBV2 and TRBJ2-1; D not resolved. The CDR3 is made up of 13 amino acids. V lost 8 bases, J lost 0 bases, and 8 bases lay in between. The V gene's germline CDR1 is SNHLY and CDR2 FYNNEI. CDR3 in DNA: TGTGCCAGCGGGCGGAGCTCCTACAATGAGCAGTTCTTC. Residues: CASGRSSYNEQFF.

The table lists this clonotype with many counts. The chain carries TRBV6-1 and TRBJ1-5, with TRBD1 matching over 8 bases. The CDR3 loop spans 16 amino acids. V dropped 7 bases and J dropped 6; count of bases not matched to a gene: 14. CDR1 and CDR2 from the germline V gene are MNHNS and SASEGT. CDR3 amino acids: CASIKFSDRVSQPQHF. The CDR3 nucleotides are TGTGCCAGCATTAAGTTCTCGGACAGGGTTTCTCAGCCCCAGCATTTT.

This chain uses TRBV19 with TRBJ1-1, with D maybe TRBD1 (6 bases). Germline CDR1 is LNHDA and CDR2 is SQIVND (reference sequence). Between the trimmed V and J ends, which lost 6 bases and 0 bases, there was a span of 17 bases. CDR3 length: 16 residues. This chain's CDR3 is CASRPPQGSLNTEAFF. DNA for the CDR3: TGTGCCAGTAGACCGCCCCAGGGGAGCCTGAACACTGAAGCTTTCTTT. Variable domain in full (rest from reference TRBV19 and TRBJ1-1): DGGITQSPKYLFRKEGQNVTLSCEQNLNHDAMYWYRQDPGQGLRLIYYSQIVNDFQKGDIAEGYSVSREKKESFPLTVTSAQKNPTAFYLCASRPPQGSLNTEAFFGQGTRLTVV.

This clonotype came up many times. This sequence joins TRBV2 and TRBJ2-2; no firm D call. This CDR3 has 13 amino acids. V was cut by 0 bases and J by 4 bases, with 3 bases left in between. Per the germline V gene, CDR1 is SNHLY and CDR2 is FYNNEI. The chain's CDR3 is CASSEASTGELFF. DNA for the CDR3: TGTGCCAGCAGTGAAGCTTCCACCGGGGAGCTGTTTTTT.

In its sample, this clonotype was seen many times. V and J are TRBV27 and TRBJ1-6; D uncertain. The CDR3 totals 13 residues. The V end lost 7 bases, the J end lost 6 bases, and 10 bases lay between the germline ends. Germline CDR1 MNHEY, CDR2 SMNVEV (reference sequence). The CDR3 is CASNDGSNSPLHF. DNA for the CDR3: TGTGCCAGCAACGACGGGAGTAATTCACCCCTCCACTTT.

This clonotype is medium-sized. V is TRBV7-9 and J is TRBJ2-7; D ambiguous. Germline values: CDR1 SEHNR, CDR2 FQNEAQ (reference sequence). The CDR3 covers 12 residues. V was trimmed by 5 bases and J by 1 base, leaving 6 bases between them. The CDR3 DNA reads TGTGCCAGCAGCCCCATATCCTACGAGCAGTACTTC. The encoded protein is CASSPISYEQYF.

The gene calls are TRBV7-2 and TRBJ1-5, with TRBD1 matching over 8 bases. Trimming took 5 bases from V and 7 from J; bases not matched to a gene: 4. This CDR3 spans 13 amino acids. The germline gives CDR1 SGHTA, CDR2 FQGNSA. In DNA, the CDR3 is TGTGCCAGCAGCCAGGACAGGGACCAGCCCCAGCATTTT. Amino acids: CASSQDRDQPQHF.

The rearrangement links TRBV19 to TRBJ2-5; 7 bases align to TRBD1. This CDR3 is 14 amino acids long. Looked up from germline, CDR1 is LNHDA and CDR2 is SQIVND (reference sequence). The junction had 5 bases not matched to a gene; V was cut back by 3 bases and J by 4 bases. The CDR3 spells CASSIIGGSETQYF. In DNA, the CDR3 is TGTGCCAGTAGTATCATAGGGGGCTCAGAGACCCAGTACTTC.

At least ten counts were recorded for this clonotype. The chain combines TRBV7-9 with TRBJ2-2; no reliable D call. Germline assignment: CDR1 SEHNR and CDR2 FQNEAQ (reference sequence). Trimming shortened V by 1 base and J by 6 bases, and 3 bases separated the two germline ends. The CDR3 totals 12 residues. CDR3 in DNA: TGTGCCAGCAGCTTAGTACCCGGGGAGCTGTTTTTT. Protein: CASSLVPGELFF.